One sample yielded the 32 T cell receptor beta chains listed below, sequenced in a study of T cell responses to AZD1222 COVID-19 vaccine. Sequenced by immunoSEQ multiplex PCR; TCRdb stores in-frame clones only, minus some. The table records about 56,000 clones, around nine tenths of them present only once. Sequencing used peripheral blood, obtained 28 days after the second AZD1222 dose. The receptors originated from an adult who received the AZD1222 COVID-19 vaccine.

In this sample, this clone turned up a few times. This chain links TRBV7-2 with TRBJ1-3; a possible D gene is TRBD1 (5 bases). There are 16 residues in the CDR3. The V gene lost 3 bases and the J gene lost 0 bases, with 12 bases spanning the gap. Germline loops: CDR1 SGHTA, CDR2 FQGNSA. The CDR3 DNA follows: TGTGCCAGCAGCTTGATCGCAGGGCCCTCTGGAAACACCATATATTTT. This sequence encodes CASSLIAGPSGNTIYF.

V is TRBV2 and J is TRBJ1-2; the match to TRBD1 covers 8 bases. From germline, CDR1 is SNHLY and CDR2 FYNNEI. Trimming took 7 bases from V and 1 from J; bases not matched to a gene: 8. The CDR3 has 15 residues. The CDR3 reads CASIRRGRDNYGYTF. The CDR3 DNA is TGTGCCAGCATTCGCAGGGGGCGGGATAACTATGGCTACACCTTC.

This rearrangement joins TRBV27 to TRBJ1-2; D not resolved. Germline CDR1 reads MNHEY; CDR2 reads SMNVEV (reference sequence). There are 13 residues in the CDR3. V lost 4 bases to trimming and J lost 3 bases, with 9 bases between them. The CDR3 region has the DNA TGTGCCAGCAGTTACGACTCGGACTATGGCTACACCTTC. The encoded protein is CASSYDSDYGYTF.

The chain uses TRBV6-5 and TRBJ1-6; weak D call: TRBD1 (6 bases). Germline V lookup: CDR1 MNHEY, CDR2 SVGAGI. Trimming removed 7 bases at V and 9 bases at J, with 19 bases between. CDR3 length: 15 amino acids. CDR3 nucleotides: TGTGCCAGCAAGCTACAGGGCCGCCGGAGTTCACCCCTCCACTTT. The encoded protein is CASKLQGRRSSPLHF.

This sequence joins TRBV19 and TRBJ2-5; 11 nucleotides agree with TRBD2. Germline V lookup: CDR1 LNHDA, CDR2 SQIVND (reference sequence). J gave up 5 bases and V 3 bases, and 14 bases lay outside the gene matches. CDR3 length: 18 amino acids. CDR3 region: CASSISGIAGGPRETQYF. The CDR3 DNA is TGTGCCAGTAGTATCTCCGGAATAGCGGGAGGGCCCCGGGAGACCCAGTACTTC.

V gene TRBV29-1 combines with J gene TRBJ2-2, with D possibly being TRBD1 (5 bases). The germline V gene has CDR1 SQVTM and CDR2 ANQGSEA. Trimming removed 0 bases at V and 6 bases at J, with 11 bases between. This CDR3 contains 14 residues. CDR3 bases: TGCAGCGTTGAAGATCTTAGGGGCCCCGGGGAGCTGTTTTTT. Protein: CSVEDLRGPGELFF.

The chain recombines TRBV3-1 (or the pseudogene TRBV3-2) with TRBJ1-2; 8 bases are a match to TRBD1. V was clipped by 4 bases and J by 4 bases; unmatched bases: 8. The CDR3 is 15 amino acids. Germline assignment: CDR1 LGHDT and CDR2 YNNKEL (reference sequence). CDR3 residues: CASSLRGDRGYGYTF. The CDR3 DNA follows: TGTGCCAGCAGCCTAAGGGGAGACAGGGGCTATGGCTACACCTTC.

V usage is TRBV5-1 and J usage is TRBJ1-2, with 7 bases fitting TRBD1. CDR1 is SGHRS, CDR2 YFSETQ, per germline. J lost 5 bases, V lost 0 bases, and 10 bases had no gene match. The CDR3 contains 16 residues. The CDR3: CASSLGISGQQYGYTF. CDR3 sequence (DNA): TGCGCCAGCAGCTTGGGAATTTCGGGACAGCAATATGGCTACACCTTC.

The chain carries TRBV7-2 and TRBJ2-1, with 7 bases that match TRBD2. The CDR3 consists of 15 residues. Germline CDR1 and CDR2: SGHTA and FQGNSA. With V trimmed by 7 bases and J by 8 bases, 14 bases remained unmatched. The CDR3: CASTLTSGEFYEQFF. The CDR3 coding sequence is TGTGCCAGCACCCTGACGAGCGGGGAGTTCTATGAGCAGTTCTTC.

This chain joins TRBV6-1 and TRBJ2-7; perhaps TRBD1 as D (6 bases). The germline V gene encodes CDR1 MNHNS and CDR2 SASEGT. This CDR3 spans 14 amino acids. The germline V and J ends were trimmed by 2 bases and 1 base, with 9 bases remaining between them. Written as DNA, the CDR3 is TGTGCCAGCAGTGAAAACGGACAGTCCTACGAGCAGTACTTC. It translates to CASSENGQSYEQYF.

This chain connects TRBV6-6 to TRBJ2-1; 10 bases map to TRBD2. V shed 5 bases and J 4 bases; nucleotides not matched to a gene: 11. The CDR3 is 17 residues long. Germline values: CDR1 MNHNY, CDR2 SVGAGI (reference sequence). CDR3 in amino acids: CASSPLPTSGTYNEQFF. CDR3 sequence (DNA): TGTGCCAGCAGTCCTCTCCCAACTAGCGGGACGTACAATGAGCAGTTCTTC.

This clone was detected a few times. This chain joins TRBV3-1 (or the pseudogene TRBV3-2) and TRBJ2-7, with 8 bases lining up with TRBD2. Germline loops: CDR1 LGHDT, CDR2 YNNKEL (reference sequence). The ends lost 4 bases at V and 5 bases at J; junction bases unmatched: 7. The CDR3 is 14 amino acids. The CDR3 sequence: CASSPRERGNEQYF. The DNA of the CDR3 is TGTGCCAGCAGCCCTAGGGAGCGGGGGAACGAGCAGTACTTC.

The chain employs TRBV19 and TRBJ1-5; D is perhaps TRBD1 (5 bases). V dropped 5 bases and J dropped 7 bases, with 12 bases sitting between them. The CDR3 has 13 residues. Per the germline V gene, CDR1 is LNHDA and CDR2 is SQIVND (reference sequence). The CDR3 protein is CASSGAGWQPQHF. CDR3 DNA sequence: TGTGCCAGTAGTGGGGCAGGGTGGCAGCCCCAGCATTTT.

V gene TRBV5-1 combines with J gene TRBJ2-1; TRBD2 is a possible D gene (6 bases). V lost 5 bases, J lost 5 bases, and 11 bases lay in between. This CDR3 is 13 amino acids long. Germline V lookup: CDR1 SGHRS, CDR2 YFSETQ. DNA of the CDR3: TGCGCCAGCAGGGCGGGGTCGGACAATGAGCAGTTCTTC. Its translation is CASRAGSDNEQFF.

This sequence joins TRBV7-3 and TRBJ1-5, with D perhaps TRBD1 (6 bases). Trimming removed 2 bases at V and 3 bases at J, with 8 bases between. Germline loops: CDR1 SGHTA, CDR2 FQGTGA. The CDR3 length is 14 residues. The CDR3 is CASSLAGDNQPQHF. CDR3 DNA: TGTGCCAGCAGCTTAGCAGGGGACAATCAGCCCCAGCATTTT.

The DNA of the CDR3 is TGTGCCAGTAGTACCCCACAGGGGAACTATGGCTACACCTTC. This encodes CASSTPQGNYGYTF. The chain is built from TRBV19 and TRBJ1-2; 7 bases line up with TRBD1. This CDR3 has 14 amino acids. V was pared by 4 bases and J by 2 bases, with 4 bases of the junction left unmatched. Germline V gene lookup returns CDR1 LNHDA and CDR2 SQIVND (reference sequence).

The genes are TRBV3-1 (or the pseudogene TRBV3-2) and TRBJ1-3; D is perhaps TRBD1 (6 bases). Germline V gene data show CDR1 as LGHDT and CDR2 as YNNKEL (reference sequence). The CDR3 totals 17 residues. The germline V and J ends were trimmed by 1 base and 0 bases, with 13 bases remaining between them. CDR3 nucleotide sequence: TGTGCCAGCAGCCAAGGGGACATGGGGCACTCTGGAAACACCATATATTTT. Its translation: CASSQGDMGHSGNTIYF.

The CDR3 DNA reads as TGTGCCACGGGGGAGACAGGGCCCTACGAGCAGTACTTC. It codes for CATGETGPYEQYF. The rearrangement joins TRBV2 to TRBJ2-7; maybe TRBD1 (7 bases). The germline V gene encodes CDR1 SNHLY and CDR2 FYNNEI. This CDR3 has 13 amino acids. The germline V and J ends were trimmed by 10 bases and 2 bases, with 15 bases remaining between them.

V usage is TRBV16 and J usage is TRBJ1-2; D is perhaps TRBD1 (5 bases). The germline V and J ends were trimmed by 0 bases and 3 bases, with 11 bases remaining between them. This CDR3 is 15 amino acids long. Germline lookup yields CDR1 KGHSY and CDR2 FQNENV. The DNA for the CDR3 is TGTGCCAGCAGCCAATCGGGGAGAGGGGACTATGGCTACACCTTC. Its translation: CASSQSGRGDYGYTF. The whole variable domain, remainder taken from reference TRBV16 and TRBJ1-2, is GEEVAQTPKHLVRGEGQKAKLYCAPIKGHSYVFWYQQVLKNEFKFLISFQNENVFDETGMPKERFSAKCLPNSPCSLEIQATKLEDSAVYFCASSQSGRGDYGYTFGSGTRLTVV.

The V gene is TRBV3-1 (or the pseudogene TRBV3-2), the J gene TRBJ1-2; 7 bases agree with TRBD1. Germline trimming cut 3 bases from V and 8 bases from J; bases unmatched to any gene: 12. Germline values: CDR1 LGHDT, CDR2 YNNKEL (reference sequence). The CDR3 spans 15 residues. CDR3 sequence: CASSHKGGEGAGYTF. The CDR3 bases are TGTGCCAGCAGCCACAAAGGGGGCGAAGGTGCCGGCTACACCTTC.

The chain links TRBV9 to TRBJ2-7, with D maybe TRBD1 (6 bases). V dropped 3 bases and J dropped 2 bases, with 12 bases sitting between them. The CDR3 contains 14 residues. In germline, CDR1 is SGDLS, CDR2 YYNGEE. The CDR3 loop is CASSARQDTYEQYF. Here the CDR3 DNA reads TGTGCCAGCAGCGCCCGACAGGATACCTACGAGCAGTACTTC. The full variable domain, its missing parts supplied by reference TRBV9 and TRBJ2-7, is DSGVTQTPKHLITATGQRVTLRCSPRSGDLSVYWYQQSLDQGLQFLIQYYNGEERAKGNILERFSAQQFPDLHSELNLSSLELGDSALYFCASSARQDTYEQYFGPGTRLTVT.

The V and J genes are TRBV24-1 and TRBJ1-1; D not certain. The CDR3 has 15 residues. CDR1 is KGHDR, CDR2 SFDVKD, per germline. V was trimmed by 4 bases and J by 2 bases, leaving 13 bases between them. In DNA, the CDR3 is TGTGCCACCAGTGACCCGAAAGCCGGAAACACTGAAGCTTTCTTT. Translating gives CATSDPKAGNTEAFF.

The rearrangement links TRBV29-1 to TRBJ2-7; the match to TRBD2 covers 8 bases. Germline CDR1 SQVTM, CDR2 ANQGSEA. V was pared by 3 bases and J by 4 bases, with 2 bases of the junction left unmatched. The CDR3 contains 12 residues. CDR3 amino acids: CSVEGLGYEQYF. The CDR3, as DNA: TGCAGCGTTGAGGGACTAGGGTACGAGCAGTACTTC.

The chain carries TRBV9 and TRBJ1-4; possibly TRBD1 for D (5 bases). Per germline, CDR1 SGDLS and CDR2 YYNGEE. V shed 1 base and J shed 0 bases, with 16 bases lying between them. The CDR3 spans 18 residues. The CDR3 nucleotides read TGTGCCAGCAGCGTAAGTAGGGGCGCAGAATCAACTAATGAAAAACTGTTTTTT. This sequence encodes CASSVSRGAESTNEKLFF.

V is TRBV21-1 and J is TRBJ2-1; TRBD2 reflects the table's D call only, with no check against the DNA. TRBV21-1 is assigned pseudogene status. This CDR3 region has 16 residues. The CDR3 DNA reads TGTGCCAGCAGCTCGGACCGGACTAGCGGAAAGAATGAGCAGTTCTTC. It codes for CASSSDRTSGKNEQFF.

This chain connects TRBV28 to TRBJ1-4; D is ambiguous. The CDR3 is 16 residues long. The V end lost 5 bases, the J end lost 3 bases, and 16 bases lay between the germline ends. CDR1 is MDHEN, CDR2 SYDVKM, per germline. CDR3 sequence: CASSPVRSAANEKLFF. CDR3 in DNA: TGTGCCAGCAGTCCCGTAAGGTCGGCGGCTAATGAAAAACTGTTTTTT.

This chain joins TRBV6-2 or TRBV6-3 and TRBJ1-5; a weak D match, TRBD1 (6 bases). Germline assignment: CDR1 MNHEY and CDR2 SVGEGT. This CDR3 has 16 amino acids. The ends were cut back, 0 bases at V and 2 bases at J, with 11 bases in the middle. CDR3 nucleotide sequence: TGTGCCAGCAGTTACTCGACCAGGGGCGGCAATCAGCCCCAGCATTTT. Translated: CASSYSTRGGNQPQHF.

The chain carries TRBV11-3 and TRBJ2-1, with TRBD1 as a possible D gene (6 bases). V was cut by 2 bases and J by 5 bases, with 7 bases left in between. Germline lookup yields CDR1 SGHNT and CDR2 YENEEA. The CDR3 extends over 13 amino acids. The CDR3 coding sequence is TGTGCCAGCAGCTTATCAGGGGACAATGAGCAGTTCTTC. Translated: CASSLSGDNEQFF.

The chain recombines TRBV19 with TRBJ1-3; 8 bases agree with TRBD1. V shed 7 bases, J shed 0 bases, and the junction held 5 bases outside the gene matches. The CDR3 consists of 15 residues. CDR1 and CDR2 from the germline V gene are LNHDA and SQIVND (reference sequence). The CDR3 nucleotides are TGTGCCAGTACTAACCAGGGGGCCTCTGGAAACACCATATATTTT. Its translation is CASTNQGASGNTIYF.

The genes are TRBV11-2 and TRBJ2-1; TRBD2 might be the D (6 bases). The CDR3 is 15 residues long. V lost 1 base to trimming and J lost 2 bases, with 9 bases between them. Germline V gene lookup returns CDR1 SGHAT and CDR2 FQNNGV. The CDR3 region is CASSLAAGAYNEQFF. The CDR3 nucleotides read TGTGCCAGCAGCTTAGCAGCGGGTGCCTACAATGAGCAGTTCTTC.

The chain carries TRBV28 and TRBJ1-2, with 7 bases lining up with TRBD1. Germline trimming cut 8 bases from V and 4 bases from J; bases unmatched to any gene: 7. Germline-derived CDR1 and CDR2 are MDHEN and SYDVKM. The CDR3 is made up of 13 amino acids. The CDR3 is CASFRDSLYGYTF. The DNA of the CDR3 is TGTGCCAGCTTTCGGGACAGCCTCTATGGCTACACCTTC.

The CDR3 sequence: CASSLSGSYNEQFF. The DNA for the CDR3 is TGTGCCAGCAGCCTTAGCGGTTCCTACAATGAGCAGTTCTTC. This chain links TRBV6-2 or TRBV6-3 with TRBJ2-1, with D tentatively TRBD2 (6 bases). Trimming left V 6 bases short and J 1 base short, with 10 bases between. The CDR3 has 14 amino acids. Germline V CDR1 and CDR2: MNHEY, SVGEGT.